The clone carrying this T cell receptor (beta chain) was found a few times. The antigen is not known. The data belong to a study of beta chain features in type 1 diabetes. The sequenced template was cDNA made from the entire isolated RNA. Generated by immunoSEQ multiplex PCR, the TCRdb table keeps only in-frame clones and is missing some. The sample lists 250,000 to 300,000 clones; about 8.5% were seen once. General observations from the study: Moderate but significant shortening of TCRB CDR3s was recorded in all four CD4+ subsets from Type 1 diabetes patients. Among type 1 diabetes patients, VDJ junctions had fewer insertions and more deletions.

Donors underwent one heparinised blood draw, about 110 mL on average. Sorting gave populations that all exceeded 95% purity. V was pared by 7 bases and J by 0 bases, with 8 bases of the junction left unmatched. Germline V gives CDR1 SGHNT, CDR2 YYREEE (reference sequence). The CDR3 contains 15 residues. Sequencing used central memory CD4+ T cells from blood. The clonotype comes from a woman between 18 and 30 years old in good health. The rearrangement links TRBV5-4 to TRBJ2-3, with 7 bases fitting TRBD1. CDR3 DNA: TGTGCCAGCCGGAGGACAGGTTCTAGCACAGATACGCAGTATTTT. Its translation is CASRRTGSSTDTQYF.